The present TCR beta chain was sequenced within a study of blood T cell repertoires in COVID-19. Turning to the study itself: PBMCs, B-cell-depleted T cells, or T cells provided the cDNA or gDNA that made up the material.

CDR1 and CDR2 (germline): MDHEN, SYDVKM. This CDR3 contains 14 residues. V dropped 6 bases and J dropped 3; count of bases not matched to a gene: 8. Per the authors' pipeline: Reference gene primer amplification gave estimated nucleated cell counts. Produced via immunoSEQ multiplex PCR; TCRdb's table is partial and in-frame only. Clone size and V and J calls were adopted from that table, with D and trimming inferred from the DNA. The sample records 64,000 or so clones, roughly 88% being singletons. Sequenced material: peripheral blood. The TCR originated in a human donor in a cohort sampled during active COVID-19. The chain employs TRBV28 and TRBJ2-7; 7 bases match TRBD1. Here the CDR3 reads CASRTGTDLYEQYF. CDR3 nucleotides: TGTGCCAGCAGGACCGGGACAGATCTCTACGAGCAGTACTTC.